The clone carrying this T cell receptor beta chain was counted only a few times. What it binds is unknown. This record comes from a study of Graves' ophthalmopathy and Graves' hyperthyroidism. Study-wide results and limits: Blood shared most expanded thyroid clonotypes above 0.001 frequency.

The CDR3 contains 14 residues. The germline CDR1 and CDR2 sequences are MNHNS and SASEGT. The V segment lost 8 bases and the J segment 4 bases; nucleotides outside the gene matches: 10. Amplifying from RNA transcripts, the study obtained TCR beta CDR3 regions. RT-PCR with HTBI primers came first, then second-round multiplex PCR. Each CDR3 protein gets one entry after TCRdb re-called the multiplex PCR reads with MiXCR. The data hold hundreds of thousands of distinct CDR3 sequences, with 20% to 25% observed a single time. This TCR was recovered from a woman aged 18 to 35 with stable Graves' hyperthyroidism. Some clones in this sample may be carry-over from other donors' samples. V and J are TRBV6-1 and TRBJ1-1; 7 positions match TRBD1. The specimen sequenced was peripheral blood. The CDR3 loop reads CASCPVGGRTEAFF. CDR3 sequence (DNA): TGTGCCAGCTGCCCCGTAGGGGGCCGCACTGAAGCTTTCTTT.